The 23 T cell receptor beta chains below were found in one sample sequenced in a study of T cells in localized non-small cell lung cancer. Sequenced by immunoSEQ multiplex PCR; TCRdb stores in-frame clones only, minus some. The sample gives roughly 26,000 clones, around 85% of which show up once; over 11% is in the top ten. This sample comprised peripheral blood, obtained before any cancer treatment. These receptors came from a female donor of 60 years or more with stage II squamous cell lung carcinoma.

This clone was seen a single time. The genes are TRBV5-6 and TRBJ1-4; D gene unclear. The germline CDR1 and CDR2 sequences are SGHDT and YYEEEE. Trimming shortened V by 0 bases and J by 12 bases, and 18 bases separated the two germline ends. The CDR3 sequence is 15 residues long. In DNA form, the CDR3 reads TGTGCCAGCAGCTTGGCCCAGTTAAAGGAGATGGAACTGTTTTTT. Protein product: CASSLAQLKEMELFF.

The rearrangement links TRBV28 to TRBJ1-4; a possible D gene is TRBD1 (6 bases). The germline CDR1 and CDR2 sequences are MDHEN and SYDVKM. The CDR3 has 16 residues. Trimming left V 6 bases short and J 1 base short, with 15 bases between. The CDR3 sequence: CASSPPDRITNEKLFF. The DNA for the CDR3 is TGTGCCAGCAGCCCCCCCGACAGGATAACTAATGAAAAACTGTTTTTT.

The chain joins TRBV6-1 to TRBJ1-2; 7 positions match TRBD1. Germline assignment: CDR1 MNHNS and CDR2 SASEGT. This CDR3 comprises 15 residues. V lost 2 bases, J lost 0 bases, and 3 bases stayed unmatched. The CDR3 sequence is CASSEQGETNYGYTF. The CDR3 DNA follows: TGTGCCAGCAGTGAACAGGGGGAAACTAACTATGGCTACACCTTC.

This rearrangement joins TRBV27 to TRBJ2-7, with TRBD1 matching 12 bases. CDR1 and CDR2 from the germline V gene are MNHEY and SMNVEV (reference sequence). This CDR3 comprises 14 residues. The trim removed 4 bases at V and 7 bases at J, leaving 5 bases unmatched. CDR3 sequence reads: CASSSGQGAREQYF. In DNA form, the CDR3 reads TGTGCCAGCAGTTCGGGACAGGGGGCGCGGGAGCAGTACTTC.

V usage is TRBV18 and J usage is TRBJ2-7, with D hard to call. Trimming cost V 1 base and J 5 bases, with 6 bases left between them. Germline assignment: CDR1 KGHSH and CDR2 LQKENI. CDR3 size: 12 residues. The CDR3 region has the DNA TGTGCCAGCTCACCACGGGTTCACGAGCAGTACTTC. Encoded protein: CASSPRVHEQYF.

The chain recombines TRBV29-1 with TRBJ2-3, with D unresolved. Trimming shortened V by 3 bases and J by 5 bases, and 6 bases separated the two germline ends. Germline lookup yields CDR1 SQVTM and CDR2 ANQGSEA. This CDR3 is built from 11 residues. CDR3 in DNA: TGCAGCGTTGACAGATTAGATACGCAGTATTTT. Residues: CSVDRLDTQYF.

V is TRBV18 and J is TRBJ2-7; possibly TRBD1 for D (6 bases). The germline V gene encodes CDR1 KGHSH and CDR2 LQKENI. With 4 bases removed from V and 3 bases from J, the gap between germline ends came to 7 bases. CDR3 length: 12 residues. This chain's CDR3 is CASSQDSYEQYF. The CDR3 DNA follows: TGTGCCAGCTCACAGGACAGCTACGAGCAGTACTTC.

CDR3 in DNA: TGCGCCAGCAGCTTGGGCCAGGGTGAAGAGACCCAGTACTTC. Its translation: CASSLGQGEETQYF. The V call is TRBV5-1, the J call TRBJ2-5, with D maybe TRBD1 (5 bases). Trimming removed 0 bases at V and 3 bases at J, with 9 bases between. The CDR3 is made up of 14 amino acids. Germline values: CDR1 SGHRS, CDR2 YFSETQ.

The CDR3 is CASSETYGYTF. CDR3 DNA: TGTGCCAGCTCAGAGACCTATGGCTACACCTTC. The chain employs TRBV25-1 and TRBJ1-2; D uncertain. The CDR3 contains 11 residues. The germline V and J ends were trimmed by 8 bases and 4 bases, with 8 bases remaining between them. In germline, CDR1 is MGHDK, CDR2 SYGVNS.

J is TRBJ1-3 and V is TRBV5-6, with D uncertain. The germline V and J ends were trimmed by 0 bases and 4 bases, with 11 bases remaining between them. CDR3 length: 15 amino acids. The germline CDR1 and CDR2 sequences are SGHDT and YYEEEE. CDR3 sequence reads: CASSLDPEAGNTIYF. The CDR3 DNA sequence: TGTGCCAGCAGCTTGGACCCGGAAGCCGGAAACACCATATATTTT.

The chain's CDR3 is CASSGPPGDYGYTF. CDR3 bases: TGTGCCAGCAGTGGACCCCCGGGCGACTATGGCTACACCTTC. The genes are TRBV6-1 and TRBJ1-2, with D unclear. The germline V gene encodes CDR1 MNHNS and CDR2 SASEGT. The CDR3 is made up of 14 amino acids. V was cut by 4 bases and J by 3 bases, with 12 bases left in between.

The chain is built from TRBV4-1 and TRBJ2-3; 15 bases line up with TRBD2. The trim removed 3 bases at V and 6 bases at J, leaving 16 bases unmatched. The CDR3 runs to 20 residues. The germline CDR1 and CDR2 sequences are MGHRA and YSYEKL. CDR3 in amino acids: CASSQGAGTSGRRIRDTQYF. Here the CDR3 DNA reads TGCGCCAGCAGCCAGGGAGCCGGGACTAGCGGGAGGCGTATCCGGGATACGCAGTATTTT.

V and J are TRBV27 and TRBJ2-7; 8 bases agree with TRBD2. The CDR3 loop spans 16 amino acids. Unmatched junction bases numbered 12, after V lost 3 bases and J lost 5 bases. Germline V gene lookup returns CDR1 MNHEY and CDR2 SMNVEV (reference sequence). CDR3 nucleotide sequence: TGTGCCAGCAGTTTGCCCCTAGGCGGGGGGACGAACGAGCAGTACTTC. This sequence encodes CASSLPLGGGTNEQYF.

The chain uses TRBV19 and TRBJ1-2, with 8 positions matching TRBD1. The V gene's germline CDR1 is LNHDA and CDR2 SQIVND (reference sequence). Trimming removed 4 bases from V and 8 bases from J; junction bases left unmatched: 12. The CDR3 is 15 residues long. CDR3 region: CASSTDRVASRGYTF. CDR3 sequence (DNA): TGTGCCAGTAGTACGGACAGGGTGGCAAGTCGGGGCTACACCTTC.

The gene calls are TRBV6-6 and TRBJ2-7; TRBD1 matches 9 bases. Trimming took 8 bases from V and 6 from J; bases not matched to a gene: 11. The CDR3 covers 14 residues. Germline lookup yields CDR1 MNHNY and CDR2 SVGAGI (reference sequence). CDR3 sequence reads: CASGDPGQGSEQYF. In DNA, the CDR3 is TGTGCCAGCGGAGACCCGGGACAGGGTTCCGAGCAGTACTTC.

This clone was picked up a small number of times. This chain uses TRBV7-2 with TRBJ1-3; 10 nucleotides line up with TRBD1. This CDR3 is built from 17 residues. The ends lost 0 bases at V and 2 bases at J; junction bases unmatched: 4. In germline, CDR1 is SGHTA, CDR2 FQGNSA. CDR3 region: CASSLAGGQGAGNTIYF. The CDR3 DNA follows: TGTGCCAGCAGCTTAGCGGGCGGACAGGGGGCTGGAAACACCATATATTTT.

The chain has TRBV7-3 and TRBJ1-1, with 8 bases that match TRBD1. The CDR3 is 14 residues long. The V gene's germline CDR1 is SGHTA and CDR2 FQGTGA. The V and J ends lost 0 bases and 6 bases, in that order; junction bases with no gene match: 3. For the CDR3, the DNA is TGTGCCAGCAGCTTAACGCAGGGGGCGGCTGAAGCTTTCTTT. Translation: CASSLTQGAAEAFF.

The rearrangement uses TRBV27 and TRBJ1-6; D ambiguous. Germline assignment: CDR1 MNHEY and CDR2 SMNVEV (reference sequence). CDR3 length: 12 amino acids. V shed 6 bases and J shed 11 bases, with 11 bases lying between them. The CDR3 protein is CASSYRGPPLHF. The CDR3, as DNA: TGTGCCAGCAGCTACAGAGGCCCACCCCTCCACTTT.

The chain combines TRBV30 with TRBJ2-1, with D possibly being TRBD1 (5 bases). This CDR3 contains 12 residues. V was trimmed by 0 bases and J by 5 bases, leaving 5 bases between them. Germline V gene sequence: CDR1 GTSNPN, CDR2 SVGIG (reference sequence). The CDR3 sequence: CAWSVQDNEQFF. The CDR3 DNA reads as TGTGCCTGGAGTGTACAGGACAATGAGCAGTTCTTC. The full variable domain, with the rest looked up from reference TRBV30 and TRBJ2-1, is SQTIHQWPATLVQPVGSPLSLECTVEGTSNPNLYWYRQAAGRGLQLLFYSVGIGQISSEVPQNLSASRPQDRQFILSSKKLLLSDSGFYLCAWSVQDNEQFFGPGTRLTVL.

The chain employs TRBV5-1 and TRBJ1-1; no firm D call. V lost 4 bases, J lost 7 bases, and 14 bases lay in between. CDR1 and CDR2 (germline): SGHRS, YFSETQ. The CDR3 runs 13 residues. In nucleotides, the CDR3 is TGCGCCAGCAGCCTGCTTGGCCAGGATGAAGCTTTCTTT. Translating gives CASSLLGQDEAFF.

This CDR3 reads CASRGDRSGEQYF. The CDR3 DNA follows: TGTGCCAGCAGGGGTGACAGGTCCGGCGAGCAGTACTTC. The chain couples TRBV2 to TRBJ2-7; weak D call: TRBD1 (6 bases). The CDR3 is 13 amino acids. CDR1 SNHLY and CDR2 FYNNEI come from the germline V gene. The V end lost 6 bases, the J end lost 6 bases, and 15 bases lay between the germline ends.

This chain connects TRBV7-2 to TRBJ1-2; D is undetermined. Trimming removed 4 bases from V and 4 bases from J, with 7 bases in between. From germline, CDR1 is SGHTA and CDR2 FQGNSA. The CDR3 is made up of 12 amino acids. The CDR3 sequence is CASSSFGYGYTF. Here the CDR3 DNA reads TGTGCCAGCAGCTCCTTTGGCTATGGCTACACCTTC.

The rearrangement links TRBV14 to TRBJ2-7, with 8 bases identical to TRBD1. This CDR3 region has 15 residues. The V gene end was trimmed by 4 bases and the J gene end by 6 bases; junction bases not matched to a gene: 11. Germline CDR1 reads SGHDN; CDR2 reads FVKESK. CDR3 amino acids: CASSPTTGQGGEQYF. In nucleotides, the CDR3 is TGTGCCAGCAGCCCCACGACCGGACAGGGTGGCGAGCAGTACTTC.